This section outlines one T cell receptor beta chain sequence together with its context. Its antigen is unidentified. The source of the sample is a study of T cells in narcolepsy. V lost 6 bases and J lost 3; bases outside the gene matches: 4. The CDR3 runs to 14 residues. CDR1 and CDR2 (germline): SQVTM, ANQGSEA. Repertoires were generated with immunoSEQ multiplex PCR, while TCRdb's copy carries only in-frame clones and drops some. Of tens of thousands of clones in the sample, more than 70% were seen once. Overall study findings and caveats: Autoreactive HCRT-specific and TRIB2-specific clonotypes were marked in same-patient CSF-versus-blood CD4+ comparisons.

The V call is TRBV29-1, the J call TRBJ2-2, with 10 bases that match TRBD1. The sequence came from a human donor in good health. Sequencing was carried out using memory (CD45RA-) CD4+ T cells from blood. The CDR3 sequence is CSVATGGYTGELFF. DNA of the CDR3: TGCAGCGTGGCGACAGGGGGCTACACCGGGGAGCTGTTTTTT.